A single sample is the source of the 27 T cell receptor beta chains below, sequenced in a study of CD8 T cells in ankylosing spondylitis. TCRdb itself ran the 5' RACE reads through MiXCR, one entry per CDR3 protein. Among nearly 350,000 distinct CDR3 sequences, approximately 14% were seen once, and the ten largest hold 1.1%. The specimen sequenced was blood, either unsorted or a sorted T cell fraction (not recorded which). The receptors shown here come from a male donor with ankylosing spondylitis or in good health (not recorded which).

This clonotype has a handful of counts. The chain has TRBV6-1 and TRBJ1-6; TRBD1 matches 7 bases. Looked up from germline, CDR1 is MNHNS and CDR2 is SASEGT. J lost 4 bases, V lost 2 bases, and 5 bases had no gene match. This CDR3 contains 16 residues. The CDR3 spells CASSERWGQYNSPLHF. DNA of the CDR3: TGTGCCAGCAGTGAAAGGTGGGGACAGTATAATTCACCCCTCCACTTT.

With respect to this clonotype: A clone one base away is much larger, so this may be a read error. The genes are TRBV12-3 or TRBV12-4 and TRBJ1-2; maybe TRBD1 (6 bases). With 5 bases removed from V and 1 base from J, the gap between germline ends came to 8 bases. This CDR3 is 13 amino acids long. CDR3 bases: TGTGCCAGCAGTCACAGGGTTAACTATGGCTACACCTTC. Its translation is CASSHRVNYGYTF.

At least ten counts were recorded for this clonotype. The V gene is TRBV5-1, the J gene TRBJ1-1, with 7 bases that match TRBD1. This CDR3 contains 13 residues. J gave up 8 bases and V 3 bases, and 7 bases lay outside the gene matches. Germline V gene data show CDR1 as SGHRS and CDR2 as YFSETQ. CDR3 in DNA: TGCGCCAGCAGCTCCCAGACAGGGTGGGAAGCTTTCTTT. It is translated as CASSSQTGWEAFF.

The chain is built from TRBV2 and TRBJ2-1; the D gene is possibly TRBD2 (6 bases). V was clipped by 8 bases and J by 6 bases, with 8 bases between them. The germline CDR1 and CDR2 sequences are SNHLY and FYNNEI. CDR3 length: 11 amino acids. For the CDR3, the DNA is TGTGCCAGCGGGGGGACCAATGAGCAGTTCTTC. The encoded protein is CASGGTNEQFF.

V usage is TRBV5-1 and J usage is TRBJ1-6; TRBD1 is a possible D gene (6 bases). Germline CDR1 and CDR2: SGHRS and YFSETQ. This CDR3 region has 15 residues. V lost 4 bases and J 5 bases, leaving 13 bases between the germline ends. The CDR3 nucleotides are TGCGCCAGCAGCCTGGGGGCTAAGGATAATTCACCCCTCCACTTT. This sequence encodes CASSLGAKDNSPLHF.

There are a few counts of this clonotype. The chain couples TRBV5-1 to TRBJ2-3; TRBD2 aligns across 11 bases. There are 21 residues in the CDR3. The germline gives CDR1 SGHRS, CDR2 YFSETQ. Unmatched junction bases numbered 17, after V lost 0 bases and J lost 2 bases. Here the CDR3 reads CASSLGHPGIAGGRDTDTQYF. In DNA form, the CDR3 reads TGCGCCAGCAGCTTGGGGCACCCCGGAATAGCGGGGGGGCGGGACACAGATACGCAGTATTTT. Complete variable domain (other parts from reference TRBV5-1 and TRBJ2-3): KAGVTQTPRYLIKTRGQQVTLSCSPISGHRSVSWYQQTPGQGLQFLFEYFSETQRNKGNFPGRFSGRQFSNSRSEMNVSTLELGDSALYLCASSLGHPGIAGGRDTDTQYFGPGTRLTVL.

This clonotype has just a few counts. This chain connects TRBV29-1 to TRBJ2-7; TRBD1 agrees at 9 bases. V lost 0 bases and J lost 3; bases outside the gene matches: 9. The CDR3 loop spans 16 amino acids. Germline values: CDR1 SQVTM, CDR2 ANQGSEA. DNA of the CDR3: TGCAGCGTTGAAGATGATCGGACAGGGGCCAGCTACGAGCAGTACTTC. Amino acid sequence: CSVEDDRTGASYEQYF.

A few counts support this clonotype. This sequence joins TRBV20-1 and TRBJ2-1; 7 nucleotides align to TRBD1. CDR3 size: 14 residues. V dropped 1 base and J dropped 0; count of bases not matched to a gene: 0. Germline values: CDR1 DFQATT, CDR2 SNEGSKA (reference sequence). The CDR3 DNA sequence: TGCAGTGCTAGAGGACAGGGCTCCTACAATGAGCAGTTCTTC. This translates into CSARGQGSYNEQFF.

This clonotype was counted between two and nine times. The chain has TRBV29-1 and TRBJ1-2, with D uncertain. CDR1 is SQVTM, CDR2 ANQGSEA, per germline. The CDR3 loop spans 14 amino acids. The V end lost 2 bases, the J end lost 3 bases, and 13 bases lay between the germline ends. Here the CDR3 reads CSVESGSAYYGYTF. The CDR3 DNA reads TGCAGCGTTGAATCGGGTTCAGCTTACTATGGCTACACCTTC.

The rearrangement uses TRBV14 and TRBJ2-7; D is perhaps TRBD1 or TRBD2 (5 bases each). Germline lookup yields CDR1 SGHDN and CDR2 FVKESK. Between the trimmed V and J ends, which lost 4 bases and 7 bases, there was a span of 14 bases. The CDR3 sequence is 13 residues long. CDR3 sequence reads: CASSRPGRREQYF. Written as DNA, the CDR3 is TGTGCCAGCAGCCGACCGGGACGGAGGGAGCAGTACTTC.

There are many counts of this clonotype. CDR3 sequence: CAISPGLAGGPAVQAYEQYF. DNA of the CDR3: TGTGCCATCAGTCCGGGACTAGCGGGAGGGCCCGCTGTACAGGCCTACGAGCAGTACTTC. The chain uses TRBV10-3 and TRBJ2-7, with TRBD2 matching 16 bases. Per germline, CDR1 ENHRY and CDR2 SYGVKD. J was trimmed by 2 bases and V by 5 bases; bases with no gene match: 15. The CDR3 has 20 amino acids.

The gene calls are TRBV7-9 and TRBJ2-1, with D perhaps TRBD2 (6 bases). Germline V gene lookup returns CDR1 SEHNR and CDR2 FQNEAQ (reference sequence). Trimming stripped 6 bases from V and 8 bases from J, with 23 bases between. The CDR3 contains 16 residues. The CDR3 sequence: CASSDAGRPPGYEQFF. DNA of the CDR3: TGTGCCAGCAGTGACGCGGGGCGGCCCCCAGGGTATGAGCAGTTCTTC.

CDR3 coding DNA: TGCGCCAGCAGCTTTAGCACAGGTCAACTTTACGAGCAGTACTTC. Residues: CASSFSTGQLYEQYF. This chain uses TRBV5-1 with TRBJ2-7, with a tentative D call TRBD1 (5 bases). Germline CDR1 SGHRS, CDR2 YFSETQ. There are 15 residues in the CDR3. Deletions cut 2 bases from V and 4 bases from J, with 16 bases between.

The rearrangement joins TRBV3-1 to TRBJ2-1, with D possibly matching TRBD2 (5 bases). V gave up 0 bases and J gave up 8 bases, with 17 bases separating them. Germline assignment: CDR1 LGHDT and CDR2 YNNKEL (reference sequence). The CDR3 runs to 16 residues. The CDR3: CASSQEAQRMAHEQFF. Written as DNA, the CDR3 is TGTGCCAGCAGCCAAGAAGCTCAGCGGATGGCCCATGAGCAGTTCTTC.

There are many counts of this clonotype. The rearrangement joins TRBV10-2 to TRBJ1-1, with D tentatively TRBD1 (5 bases). Trimming stripped 3 bases from V and 5 bases from J, with 10 bases between. The CDR3 has 13 amino acids. Germline V CDR1 and CDR2: WSHSY, SAAADI. CDR3 protein: CASSESGRTEAFF. The CDR3 DNA reads TGCGCCAGCAGTGAATCAGGGAGGACTGAAGCTTTCTTT.

V and J are TRBV5-1 and TRBJ1-6; D is ambiguous. V was cut by 0 bases and J by 2 bases, with 12 bases left in between. This CDR3 comprises 17 residues. Per germline, CDR1 SGHRS and CDR2 YFSETQ. DNA for the CDR3: TGCGCCAGCAGCTTGGGGCCCCTTGGACCCTATAATTCACCCCTCCACTTT. Protein sequence: CASSLGPLGPYNSPLHF.

This sequence joins TRBV11-3 and TRBJ2-7, with D perhaps TRBD2 (5 bases). The CDR3 has 15 amino acids. Trimming removed 0 bases at V and 3 bases at J, with 12 bases between. Germline-derived CDR1 and CDR2 are SGHNT and YENEEA. In DNA, the CDR3 is TGTGCCAGCAGCTTAGATTCCAGCGGAGACTACGAGCAGTACTTC. Encoded protein: CASSLDSSGDYEQYF. The full variable domain, completed using reference TRBV11-3 and TRBJ2-7, is EAGVVQSPRYKIIEKKQPVAFWCNPISGHNTLYWYLQNLGQGPELLIRYENEEAVDDSQLPKDRFSAERLKGVDSTLKIQPAELGDSAVYLCASSLDSSGDYEQYFGPGTRLTVT.

This clonotype was counted between two and nine times. The rearrangement joins TRBV5-1 to TRBJ2-7; D not certain. This CDR3 has 15 amino acids. Germline V gene sequence: CDR1 SGHRS, CDR2 YFSETQ. V was clipped by 0 bases and J by 2 bases, with 12 bases between them. The CDR3: CASSLATGLTYEQYF. Here the CDR3 DNA reads TGCGCCAGCAGCTTGGCCACGGGTTTGACCTACGAGCAGTACTTC.

This clonotype was seen repeatedly, ten times or more. J is TRBJ2-1 and V is TRBV5-1, with D perhaps matching TRBD2 (7 bases). The CDR3 has 16 amino acids. V lost 4 bases and J 4 bases, leaving 18 bases between the germline ends. The germline V gene encodes CDR1 SGHRS and CDR2 YFSETQ. The CDR3 spells CASSGGRRGAYNEQFF. CDR3 DNA sequence: TGCGCCAGCAGCGGGGGTCGTCGGGGGGCTTACAATGAGCAGTTCTTC.

The chain recombines TRBV5-1 with TRBJ2-7, with D tentatively TRBD1 or TRBD2 (7 bases each). The CDR3 runs to 13 residues. Per germline, CDR1 SGHRS and CDR2 YFSETQ. Trimming pared 4 bases from V and 7 bases from J, leaving 15 bases between. The CDR3 nucleotides read TGCGCCAGCAGCGCTACAGGGGAGGGGGAGCAGTACTTC. Translated, it gives CASSATGEGEQYF. Combining the CDR3 with reference TRBV5-1 and TRBJ2-7 gives the whole variable domain KAGVTQTPRYLIKTRGQQVTLSCSPISGHRSVSWYQQTPGQGLQFLFEYFSETQRNKGNFPGRFSGRQFSNSRSEMNVSTLELGDSALYLCASSATGEGEQYFGPGTRLTVT.

The chain has TRBV5-1 and TRBJ1-5; D uncertain. The CDR3 sequence is 14 residues long. The V and J ends lost 0 bases and 3 bases respectively, with 7 bases between them. Germline loops: CDR1 SGHRS, CDR2 YFSETQ. The CDR3 spells CASSLEGVNQPQHF. DNA of the CDR3: TGCGCCAGCAGCTTGGAGGGCGTCAATCAGCCCCAGCATTTT. Variable domain in full (rest from reference TRBV5-1 and TRBJ1-5): KAGVTQTPRYLIKTRGQQVTLSCSPISGHRSVSWYQQTPGQGLQFLFEYFSETQRNKGNFPGRFSGRQFSNSRSEMNVSTLELGDSALYLCASSLEGVNQPQHFGDGTRLSIL.

This clonotype showed up just a few times. This chain joins TRBV11-2 and TRBJ1-2; unclear D gene. Germline CDR1 and CDR2: SGHAT and FQNNGV. This CDR3 has 13 residues. V was shortened by 0 bases and J by 8 bases, with 10 bases between the two germline ends. The CDR3 protein is CASSLDSFVGYTF. The CDR3 nucleotides are TGTGCCAGCAGCTTAGACAGCTTCGTCGGCTACACCTTC.

In this sample, this clonotype turned up a few times. V and J are TRBV5-1 and TRBJ1-4; 7 bases line up with TRBD1. V lost 4 bases and J lost 7; bases outside the gene matches: 10. The germline V gene has CDR1 SGHRS and CDR2 YFSETQ. CDR3 length: 15 amino acids. The CDR3 DNA follows: TGCGCCAGCAGCCAGCACAGGGGACGAGGTGAAAAACTGTTTTTT. Protein sequence: CASSQHRGRGEKLFF.

Only a few counts were recorded for this clonotype. The chain joins TRBV7-2 to TRBJ2-7; the D call may be TRBD1 or TRBD2 (5 bases each). CDR1 and CDR2 (germline): SGHTA, FQGNSA. Trimming left V 2 bases short and J 9 bases short, with 14 bases between. The length of the CDR3 is 13 residues. The CDR3 is CASSLLIRELQYF. For the CDR3, the DNA is TGTGCCAGCAGCTTACTGATCAGGGAGCTGCAGTACTTC.

The rearrangement links TRBV6-6 to TRBJ2-3; D gene uncertain. CDR3 length equals 12 residues. The germline gives CDR1 MNHNY, CDR2 SVGAGI (reference sequence). V was cut by 2 bases and J by 4 bases, with 4 bases left in between. CDR3 DNA: TGTGCCAGCAGTTACATAGCAGATACGCAGTATTTT. It is translated as CASSYIADTQYF.

The genes are TRBV20-1 and TRBJ1-1, with D hard to call. There are 12 residues in the CDR3. V dropped 6 bases and J dropped 3 bases, with 11 bases sitting between them. Germline V gene data show CDR1 as DFQATT and CDR2 as SNEGSKA (reference sequence). CDR3 protein: CSAPRVDTEAFF. CDR3 nucleotide sequence: TGCAGTGCCCCGAGGGTTGACACTGAAGCTTTCTTT.

V gene TRBV3-1 combines with J gene TRBJ2-5, with 7 bases matching TRBD1. This CDR3 contains 14 residues. The germline V gene encodes CDR1 LGHDT and CDR2 YNNKEL (reference sequence). Trimming cost V 8 bases and J 3 bases; bases outside gene matches: 9. The CDR3 bases are TGTGCCAGCGGGTTGGGACAGCGAGAAGAGACCCAGTACTTC. It is translated as CASGLGQREETQYF.